This record looks at one T cell receptor (beta chain) sequence and its context. Data came from immunoSEQ multiplex PCR; TCRdb stores just in-frame clones and leaves some out. Found here are 250,000 to 300,000 clones, roughly 87% of them singletons; the top ten hold roughly 2%. The sample belongs to a study of blood T cell repertoires in COVID-19. The CDR3 sequence is 15 residues long. V shed 0 bases, J shed 7 bases, and the junction held 8 bases outside the gene matches. Germline CDR1 is GTSNPN and CDR2 is SVGIG (reference sequence). This chain connects TRBV30 to TRBJ2-2, with 7 bases aligning to TRBD1. This clonotype originated in a woman aged 45-65 years who had recovered from COVID-19. The material sequenced was peripheral blood. In nucleotides, the CDR3 is TGTGCCTGGAGTGTAAGGGGCAGGGGGAACGGGGAGCTGTTTTTT. Translated: CAWSVRGRGNGELFF.